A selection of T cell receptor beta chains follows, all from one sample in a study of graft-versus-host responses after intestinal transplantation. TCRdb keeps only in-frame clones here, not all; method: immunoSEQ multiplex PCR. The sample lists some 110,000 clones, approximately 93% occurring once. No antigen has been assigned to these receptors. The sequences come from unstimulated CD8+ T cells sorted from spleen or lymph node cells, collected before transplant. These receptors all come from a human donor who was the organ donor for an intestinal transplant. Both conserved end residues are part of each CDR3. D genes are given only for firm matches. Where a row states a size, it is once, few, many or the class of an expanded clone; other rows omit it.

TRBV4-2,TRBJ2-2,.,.,TGTGCCAGCAGCCAAGAAACGGGTTCCGGGGAGCTGTTTTTT,CASSQETGSGELFF
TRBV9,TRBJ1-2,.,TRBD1,TGTGCCAGCAGCGAGGACAGGGTCTCCTATGGCTACACCTTC,CASSEDRVSYGYTF
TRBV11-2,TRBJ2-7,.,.,TGTGCCAGCAGCTTAGTACCAGACTCCTACGAGCAGTACTTC,CASSLVPDSYEQYF
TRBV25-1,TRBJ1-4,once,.,TGTGCCAGCAGCGCGGGACGGCCGAATGAAAAACTGTTTTTT,CASSAGRPNEKLFF
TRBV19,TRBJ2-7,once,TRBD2,TGTGCCAGTAGTATCCAATCTAGCGGGAGCTCCTACGAGCAGTACTTC,CASSIQSSGSSYEQYF
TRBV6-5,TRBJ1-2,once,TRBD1,TGTGCCAGCAGTGCAGGGGGTATTGATGGCTACACCTTC,CASSAGGIDGYTF
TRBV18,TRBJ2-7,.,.,TGTGCCAGCTCACCGCCGGTAGGAGGCTCCTACGAGCAGTACTTC,CASSPPVGGSYEQYF
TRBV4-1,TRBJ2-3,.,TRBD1,TGCGCCAGCAGCCAGACACAGGGGGCGCGGGCAGATACGCAGTATTTT,CASSQTQGARADTQYF
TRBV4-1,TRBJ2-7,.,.,TGCGCCAGCAGCCAAGTCGCAGGGTTGGTGTACGAGCAGTACTTC,CASSQVAGLVYEQYF
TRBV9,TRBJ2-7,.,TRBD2,TGTGCCAGCAGTCCGGGACTAGCGGGAGGGCCCTACGAGCAGTACTTC,CASSPGLAGGPYEQYF
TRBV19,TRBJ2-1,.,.,TGTGCCAGTAGTATAGCGGCCGGGGGCTACAATGAGCAGTTCTTC,CASSIAAGGYNEQFF
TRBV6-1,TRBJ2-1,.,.,TGTGCCAGCAGTGATTCGTCAGGGGCGGTTCCCGAGCAGTTCTTC,CASSDSSGAVPEQFF
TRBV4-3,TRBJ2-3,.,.,TGCGCCAGCAGCCAAGGCGTAGGGCCCTCGACAGATACGCAGTATTTT,CASSQGVGPSTDTQYF
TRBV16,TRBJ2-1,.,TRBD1,TGTGCCAGCAGCCGAAGGACAGGGAGTGAGCAGTTCTTC,CASSRRTGSEQFF
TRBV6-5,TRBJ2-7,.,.,TGTGCCAGCAGTTACGGGGATCCGAGTTTGGGGGAGCAGTACTTC,CASSYGDPSLGEQYF
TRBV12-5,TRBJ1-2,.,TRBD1,TGTGCTAGTGGTCCCACCGGGACAGCCTATGGCTACACCTTC,CASGPTGTAYGYTF
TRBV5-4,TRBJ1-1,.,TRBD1,TGTGCCAGCAGCTCCCCAAAACAGGGGATCGGGTGGCACACTGAAGCTTTCTTT,CASSSPKQGIGWHTEAFF
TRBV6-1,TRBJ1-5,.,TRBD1,TGTGCCAGCAGTGAAGGAATGACAGGGGTGAGGCCCCAGCATTTT,CASSEGMTGVRPQHF
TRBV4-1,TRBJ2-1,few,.,TGCGCCAGCAGCCAAGATCAGGGTTATGAGCAGTTCTTC,CASSQDQGYEQFF
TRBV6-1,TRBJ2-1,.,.,TGTGCCAGCAGCACTACAGGGAATGAGCAGTTCTTC,CASSTTGNEQFF
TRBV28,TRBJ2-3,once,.,TGTGCCAGCAGTCCCTACGGACAGAGAGGAGGCCCAGATACGCAGTATTTT,CASSPYGQRGGPDTQYF
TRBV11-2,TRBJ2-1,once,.,TGTGCCAGCAGCTTAGCTAGCTTGGGTACAGGTGAGCAGTTCTTC,CASSLASLGTGEQFF